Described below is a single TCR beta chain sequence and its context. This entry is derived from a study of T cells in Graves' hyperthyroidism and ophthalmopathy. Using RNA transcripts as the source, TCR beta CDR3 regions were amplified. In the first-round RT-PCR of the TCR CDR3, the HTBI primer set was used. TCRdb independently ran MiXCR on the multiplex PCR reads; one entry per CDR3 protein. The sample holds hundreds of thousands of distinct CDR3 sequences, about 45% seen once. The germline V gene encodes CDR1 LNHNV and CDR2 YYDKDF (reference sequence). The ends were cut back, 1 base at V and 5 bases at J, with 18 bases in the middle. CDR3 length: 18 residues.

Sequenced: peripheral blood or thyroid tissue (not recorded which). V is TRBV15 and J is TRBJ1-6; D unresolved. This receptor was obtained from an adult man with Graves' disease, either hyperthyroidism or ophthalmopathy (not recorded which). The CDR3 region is CATSRGDAGSLNNSPLHF. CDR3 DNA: TGTGCCACCAGCAGAGGCGATGCGGGGAGCCTTAATAATTCACCCCTCCACTTT.